This record concerns one T cell receptor (beta chain) sequence. The antigen remains unidentified. V was cut by 6 bases and J by 0 bases, with 15 bases left in between. The CDR3 has 16 residues. The V gene's germline CDR1 is LNHDA and CDR2 SQIVND (reference sequence). The data stem from a study of T cell responses to AZD1222 COVID-19 vaccine. General study points: Two AZD1222 administrations were followed by greater Spike-specific TCR breadth and depth.

Using immunoSEQ multiplex PCR, the repertoire was profiled, and TCRdb retains in-frame clones only, with some absent. The repertoire holds roughly 96,000 clones, with approximately 87% as singletons. This chain links TRBV19 with TRBJ2-4; possibly TRBD1 for D (6 bases). This TCR was recovered from an adult who received the AZD1222 COVID-19 vaccine. Sequences were derived from peripheral blood, sampled 28 days after the second AZD1222 dose. The CDR3 loop reads CASREPGALAKNIQYF. The CDR3 coding sequence is TGTGCCAGTAGAGAGCCAGGGGCACTAGCCAAAAACATTCAGTACTTC.